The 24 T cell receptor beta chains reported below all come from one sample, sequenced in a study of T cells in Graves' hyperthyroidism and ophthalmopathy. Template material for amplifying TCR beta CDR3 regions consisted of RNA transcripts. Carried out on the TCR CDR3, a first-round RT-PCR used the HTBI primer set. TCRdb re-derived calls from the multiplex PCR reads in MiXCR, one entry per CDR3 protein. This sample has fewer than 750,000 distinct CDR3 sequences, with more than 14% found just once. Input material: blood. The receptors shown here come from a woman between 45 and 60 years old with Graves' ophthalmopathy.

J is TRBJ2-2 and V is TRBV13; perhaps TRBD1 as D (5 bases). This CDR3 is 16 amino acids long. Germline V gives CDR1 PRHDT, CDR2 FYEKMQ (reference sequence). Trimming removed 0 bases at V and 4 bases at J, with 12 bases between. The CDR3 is CASSLGPGSGTGELFF. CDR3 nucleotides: TGTGCCAGCAGCTTAGGCCCAGGGTCTGGCACCGGGGAGCTGTTTTTT.

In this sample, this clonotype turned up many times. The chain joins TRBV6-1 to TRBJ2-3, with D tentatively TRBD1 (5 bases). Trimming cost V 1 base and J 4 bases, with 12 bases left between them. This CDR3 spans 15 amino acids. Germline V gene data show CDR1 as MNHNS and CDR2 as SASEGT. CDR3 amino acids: CASSEGPGPADTQYF. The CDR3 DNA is TGTGCCAGCAGTGAAGGTCCAGGGCCGGCAGATACGCAGTATTTT.

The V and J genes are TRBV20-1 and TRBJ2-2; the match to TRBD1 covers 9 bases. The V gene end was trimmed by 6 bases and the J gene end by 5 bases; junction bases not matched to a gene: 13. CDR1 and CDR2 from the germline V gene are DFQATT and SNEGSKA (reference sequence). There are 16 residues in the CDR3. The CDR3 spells CSAPKMDRGGTGELFF. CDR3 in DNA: TGCAGTGCCCCAAAAATGGACAGGGGAGGTACCGGGGAGCTGTTTTTT.

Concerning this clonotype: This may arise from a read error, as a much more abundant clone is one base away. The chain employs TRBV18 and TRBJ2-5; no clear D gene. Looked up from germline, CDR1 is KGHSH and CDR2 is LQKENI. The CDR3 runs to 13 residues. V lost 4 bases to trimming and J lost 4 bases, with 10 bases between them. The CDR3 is CASSQNNRETQYF. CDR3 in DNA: TGTGCCAGCTCACAGAACAATCGAGAGACCCAGTACTTC.

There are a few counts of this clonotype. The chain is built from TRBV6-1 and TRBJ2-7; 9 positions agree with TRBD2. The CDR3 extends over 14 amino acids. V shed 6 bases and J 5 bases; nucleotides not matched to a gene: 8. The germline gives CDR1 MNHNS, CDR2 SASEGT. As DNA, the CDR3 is TGTGCCAGCAGCGTCGAGGCGGGAGGGCACGAGCAGTACTTC. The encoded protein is CASSVEAGGHEQYF.

The CDR3 DNA sequence: TGCGCCAGCAGCCAAGGACCCGCGGAGGCCCAGCATTTT. It specifies CASSQGPAEAQHF. The rearrangement uses TRBV4-1 and TRBJ1-5, with no clear D. The V gene's germline CDR1 is MGHRA and CDR2 YSYEKL. CDR3 length: 13 residues. Between the trimmed V and J ends, which lost 1 base and 11 bases, there was a span of 12 bases.

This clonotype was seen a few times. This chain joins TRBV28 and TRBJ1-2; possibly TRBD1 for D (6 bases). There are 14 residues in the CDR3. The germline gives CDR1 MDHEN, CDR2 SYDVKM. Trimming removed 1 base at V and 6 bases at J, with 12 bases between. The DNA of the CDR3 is TGTGCCAGCAGTTTATCGTCGGGGGGCAATGGCTACACCTTC. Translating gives CASSLSSGGNGYTF.

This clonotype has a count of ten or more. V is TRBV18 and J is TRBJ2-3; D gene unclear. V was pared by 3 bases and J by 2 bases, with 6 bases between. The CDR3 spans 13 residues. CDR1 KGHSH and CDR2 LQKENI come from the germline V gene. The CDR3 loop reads CASSPPATDTQYF. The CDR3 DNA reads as TGTGCCAGCTCACCCCCGGCCACAGATACGCAGTATTTT.

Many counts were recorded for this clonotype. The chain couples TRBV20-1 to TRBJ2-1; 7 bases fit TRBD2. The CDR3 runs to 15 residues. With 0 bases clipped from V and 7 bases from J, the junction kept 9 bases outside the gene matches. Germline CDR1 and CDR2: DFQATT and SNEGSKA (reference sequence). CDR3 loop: CSARDYRGRDNEQFF. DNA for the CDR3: TGCAGTGCTAGAGATTACCGCGGGAGAGATAATGAGCAGTTCTTC.

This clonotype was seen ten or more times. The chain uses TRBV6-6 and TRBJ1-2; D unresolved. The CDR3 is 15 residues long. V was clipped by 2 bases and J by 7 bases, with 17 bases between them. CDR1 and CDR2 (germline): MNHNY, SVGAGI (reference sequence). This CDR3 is CASSYTASGDSGYTF. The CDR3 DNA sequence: TGTGCCAGCAGTTACACCGCGTCCGGGGATAGTGGCTACACCTTC.

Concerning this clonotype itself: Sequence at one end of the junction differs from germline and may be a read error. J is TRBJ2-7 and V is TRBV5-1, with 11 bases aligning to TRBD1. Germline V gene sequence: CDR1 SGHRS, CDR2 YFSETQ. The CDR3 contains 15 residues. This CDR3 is CASSIGTGGAYEQYF. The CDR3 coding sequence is TGTGCCAGCAGCATCGGGACAGGGGGGGCCTACGAGCAGTACTTC.

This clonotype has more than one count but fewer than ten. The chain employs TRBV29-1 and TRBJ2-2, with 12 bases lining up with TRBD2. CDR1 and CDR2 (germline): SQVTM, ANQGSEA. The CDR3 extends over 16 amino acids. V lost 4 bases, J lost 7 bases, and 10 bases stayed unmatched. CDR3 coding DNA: TGCAGCGTTGGAACGACTAGCGGGAGTCGGGGCGGGGAGCTGTTTTTT. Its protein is CSVGTTSGSRGGELFF.

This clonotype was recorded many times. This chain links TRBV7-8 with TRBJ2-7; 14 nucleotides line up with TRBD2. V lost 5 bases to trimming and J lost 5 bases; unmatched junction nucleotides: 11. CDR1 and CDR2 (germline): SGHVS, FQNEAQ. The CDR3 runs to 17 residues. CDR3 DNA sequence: TGTGCCAGCAGCCAAGAGAAGGGACTAGCGGGAGTCCACGAGCAGTACTTC. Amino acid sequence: CASSQEKGLAGVHEQYF.

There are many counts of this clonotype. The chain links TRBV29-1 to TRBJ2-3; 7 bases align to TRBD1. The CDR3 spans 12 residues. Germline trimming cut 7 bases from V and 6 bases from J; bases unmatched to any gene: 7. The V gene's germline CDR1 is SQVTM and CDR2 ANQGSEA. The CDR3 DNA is TGCAGCGCATTACAGGGGTCGGATACGCAGTATTTT. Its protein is CSALQGSDTQYF.

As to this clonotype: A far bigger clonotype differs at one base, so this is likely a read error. In DNA, the CDR3 is TGTGCCAGCAGGCCGGCCGAGACCCAGTACTTC. Translation: CASRPAETQYF. This chain uses TRBV11-1 with TRBJ2-5; D is uncertain. V was trimmed by 6 bases and J by 5 bases, leaving 7 bases between them. This CDR3 contains 11 residues. Germline-derived CDR1 and CDR2 are SGHAT and FQDESV (reference sequence).

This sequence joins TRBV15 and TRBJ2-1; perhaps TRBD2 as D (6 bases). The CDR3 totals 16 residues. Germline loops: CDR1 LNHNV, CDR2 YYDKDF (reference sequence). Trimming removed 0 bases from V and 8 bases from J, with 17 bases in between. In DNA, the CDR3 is TGTGCCACCAGCAGAGATCCCGCGGGATCTGGCGATGAGCAGTTCTTC. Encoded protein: CATSRDPAGSGDEQFF.

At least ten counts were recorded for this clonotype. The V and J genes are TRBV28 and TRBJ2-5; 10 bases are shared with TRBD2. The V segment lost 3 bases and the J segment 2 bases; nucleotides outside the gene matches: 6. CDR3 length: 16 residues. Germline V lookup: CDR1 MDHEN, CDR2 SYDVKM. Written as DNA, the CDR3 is TGTGCCAGCAGTTTGTTGCTAGCGGGAGAACAAGAGACCCAGTACTTC. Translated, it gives CASSLLLAGEQETQYF.

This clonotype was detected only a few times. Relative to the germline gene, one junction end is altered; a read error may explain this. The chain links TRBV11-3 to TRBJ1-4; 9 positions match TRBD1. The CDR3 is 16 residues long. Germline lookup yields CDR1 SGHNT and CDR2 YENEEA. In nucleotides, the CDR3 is TGTGCCAGCAGCTTAGGCTTGAGACAGGGGGAGGAAATACTGTTTTTT. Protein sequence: CASSLGLRQGEEILFF.

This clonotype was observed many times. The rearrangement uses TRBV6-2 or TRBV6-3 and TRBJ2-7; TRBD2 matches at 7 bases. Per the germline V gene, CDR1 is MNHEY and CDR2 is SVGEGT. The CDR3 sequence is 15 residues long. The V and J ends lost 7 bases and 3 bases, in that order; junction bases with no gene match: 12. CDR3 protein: CASTHPTGGFYEQYF. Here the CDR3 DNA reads TGTGCCAGCACCCACCCGACGGGGGGTTTCTACGAGCAGTACTTC.

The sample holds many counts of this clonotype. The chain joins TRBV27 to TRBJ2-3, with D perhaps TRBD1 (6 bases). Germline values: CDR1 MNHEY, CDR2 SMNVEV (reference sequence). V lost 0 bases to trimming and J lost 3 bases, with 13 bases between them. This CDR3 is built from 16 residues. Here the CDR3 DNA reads TGTGCCAGCAGTTTATCGGGGGCTAGGTGGACAGATACGCAGTATTTT. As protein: CASSLSGARWTDTQYF.

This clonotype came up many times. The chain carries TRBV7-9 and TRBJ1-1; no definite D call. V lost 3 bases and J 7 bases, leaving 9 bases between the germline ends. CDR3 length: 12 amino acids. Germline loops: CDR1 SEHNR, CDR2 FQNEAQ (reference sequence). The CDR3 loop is CASSFSTSEAFF. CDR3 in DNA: TGTGCCAGCAGCTTTAGTACAAGTGAAGCTTTCTTT.

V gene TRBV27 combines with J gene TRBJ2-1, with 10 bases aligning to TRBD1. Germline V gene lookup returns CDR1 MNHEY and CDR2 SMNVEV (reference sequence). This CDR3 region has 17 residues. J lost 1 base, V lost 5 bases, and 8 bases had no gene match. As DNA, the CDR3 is TGTGCCAGCAGTCCAGACCCGGGACAGGGGTCCTACAATGAGCAGTTCTTC. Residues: CASSPDPGQGSYNEQFF.

DNA of the CDR3: TGTGCCAGCAGCTTGGGGGGACCCTCTGGGGCCAACGTCCTGACTTTC. Translating it yields CASSLGGPSGANVLTF. V gene TRBV7-9 combines with J gene TRBJ2-6; tentative D call: TRBD2 (6 bases). CDR1 is SEHNR, CDR2 FQNEAQ, per germline (reference sequence). The CDR3 is 16 amino acids. Trimming took off 3 bases at V and 0 bases at J, with 9 bases between the two ends.

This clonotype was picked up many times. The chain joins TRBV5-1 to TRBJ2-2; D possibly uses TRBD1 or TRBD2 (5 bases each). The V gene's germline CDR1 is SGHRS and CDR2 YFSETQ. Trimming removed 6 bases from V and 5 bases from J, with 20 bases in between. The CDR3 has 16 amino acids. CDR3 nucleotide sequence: TGCGCCAGCACCTCAACCGGGACCGCCACGACCGGGGAGCTGTTTTTT. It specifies CASTSTGTATTGELFF. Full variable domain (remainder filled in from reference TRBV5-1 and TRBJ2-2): KAGVTQTPRYLIKTRGQQVTLSCSPISGHRSVSWYQQTPGQGLQFLFEYFSETQRNKGNFPGRFSGRQFSNSRSEMNVSTLELGDSALYLCASTSTGTATTGELFFGEGSRLTVL.